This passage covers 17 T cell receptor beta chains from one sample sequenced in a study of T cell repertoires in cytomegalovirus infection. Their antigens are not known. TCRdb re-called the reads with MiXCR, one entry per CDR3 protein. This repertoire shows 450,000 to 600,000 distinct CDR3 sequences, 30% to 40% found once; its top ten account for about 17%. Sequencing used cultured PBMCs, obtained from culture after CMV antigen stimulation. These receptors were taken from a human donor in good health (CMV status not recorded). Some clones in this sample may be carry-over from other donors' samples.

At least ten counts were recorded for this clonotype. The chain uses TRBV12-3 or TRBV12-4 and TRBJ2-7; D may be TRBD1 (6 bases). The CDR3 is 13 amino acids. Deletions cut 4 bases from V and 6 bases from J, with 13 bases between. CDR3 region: CASSSIQGGEQYF. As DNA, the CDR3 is TGTGCCAGCAGTTCCATACAGGGCGGCGAGCAGTACTTC.

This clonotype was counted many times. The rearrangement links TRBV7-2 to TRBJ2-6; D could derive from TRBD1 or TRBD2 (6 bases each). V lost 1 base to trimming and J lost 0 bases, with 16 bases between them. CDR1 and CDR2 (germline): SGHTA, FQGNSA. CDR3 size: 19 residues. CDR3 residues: CASSLVAGHLISGANVLTF. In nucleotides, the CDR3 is TGTGCCAGCAGCTTAGTCGCGGGACACCTGATCTCTGGGGCCAACGTCCTGACTTTC.

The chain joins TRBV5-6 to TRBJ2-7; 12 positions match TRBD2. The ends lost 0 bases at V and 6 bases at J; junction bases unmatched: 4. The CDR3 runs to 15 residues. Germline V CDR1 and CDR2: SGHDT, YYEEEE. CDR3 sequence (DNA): TGTGCCAGCAGCTTGGGGACTAGCGGGGCGGTCGAGCAGTACTTC. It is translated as CASSLGTSGAVEQYF. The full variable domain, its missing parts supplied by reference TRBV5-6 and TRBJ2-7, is DAGVTQSPTHLIKTRGQQVTLRCSPKSGHDTVSWYQQALGQGPQFIFQYYEEEERQRGNFPDRFSGHQFPNYSSELNVNALLLGDSALYLCASSLGTSGAVEQYFGPGTRLTVT.

CDR3 coding DNA: TGTGCCAGCACCGACCCTACCCCAGGGAGGGCCCCCTTGAATGAGCAGTTCTTC. It yields the protein CASTDPTPGRAPLNEQFF. The chain has TRBV6-2 or TRBV6-3 and TRBJ2-1, with 7 positions matching TRBD2. The CDR3 runs 18 residues. V lost 7 bases to trimming and J lost 7 bases; unmatched junction nucleotides: 22. Germline V gene data show CDR1 as MNHEY and CDR2 as SVGEGT.

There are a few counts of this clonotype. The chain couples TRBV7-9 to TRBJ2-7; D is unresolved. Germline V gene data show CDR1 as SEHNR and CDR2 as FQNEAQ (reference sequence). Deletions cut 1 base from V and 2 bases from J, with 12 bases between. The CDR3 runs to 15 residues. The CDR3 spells CASSLDGSKAYEQYF. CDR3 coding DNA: TGTGCCAGCAGCTTAGACGGCAGCAAAGCCTACGAGCAGTACTTC.

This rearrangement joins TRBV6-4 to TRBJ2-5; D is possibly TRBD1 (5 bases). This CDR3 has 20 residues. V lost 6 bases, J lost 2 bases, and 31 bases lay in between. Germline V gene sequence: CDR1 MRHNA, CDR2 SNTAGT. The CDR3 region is CASSDGRIDRPCLIQETQYF. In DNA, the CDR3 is TGTGCCAGCAGCGATGGACGAATCGACAGACCTTGCTTAATTCAAGAGACCCAGTACTTC.

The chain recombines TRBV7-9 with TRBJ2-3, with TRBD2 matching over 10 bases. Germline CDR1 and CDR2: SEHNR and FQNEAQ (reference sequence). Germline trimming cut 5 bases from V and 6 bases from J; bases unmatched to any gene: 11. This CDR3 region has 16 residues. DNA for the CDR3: TGTGCCAGCAGCCCAAGAGCGGGAGGGGTGGCGGATACGCAGTATTTT. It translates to CASSPRAGGVADTQYF.

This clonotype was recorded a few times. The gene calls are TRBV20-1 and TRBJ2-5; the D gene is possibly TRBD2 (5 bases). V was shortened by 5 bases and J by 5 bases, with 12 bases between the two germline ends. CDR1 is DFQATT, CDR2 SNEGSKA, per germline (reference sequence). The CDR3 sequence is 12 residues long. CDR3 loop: CSALTRAETQYF. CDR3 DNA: TGCAGTGCTCTCACGAGGGCGGAGACCCAGTACTTC.

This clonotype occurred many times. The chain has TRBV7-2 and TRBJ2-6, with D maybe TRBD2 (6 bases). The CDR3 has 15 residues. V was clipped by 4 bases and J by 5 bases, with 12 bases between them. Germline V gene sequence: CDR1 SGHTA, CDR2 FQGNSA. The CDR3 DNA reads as TGTGCCAGCAGCTCTCAAGGAGGGTGGGCCAACGTCCTGACTTTC. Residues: CASSSQGGWANVLTF. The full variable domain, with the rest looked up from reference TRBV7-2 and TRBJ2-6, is GAGVSQSPSNKVTEKGKDVELRCDPISGHTALYWYRQSLGQGLEFLIYFQGNSAPDKSGLPSDRFSAERTGGSVSTLTIQRTQQEDSAVYLCASSSQGGWANVLTFGAGSRLTVL.

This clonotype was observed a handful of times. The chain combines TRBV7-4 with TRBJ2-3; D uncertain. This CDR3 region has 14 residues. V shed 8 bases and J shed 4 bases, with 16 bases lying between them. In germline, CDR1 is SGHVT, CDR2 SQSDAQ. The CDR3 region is CASVAEPVADTQYF. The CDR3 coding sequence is TGTGCCAGCGTAGCCGAGCCAGTGGCAGATACGCAGTATTTT. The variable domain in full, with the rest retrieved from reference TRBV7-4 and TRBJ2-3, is GAGVSQSPRYKVAKRGRDVALRCDSISGHVTLYWYRQTLGQGSEVLTYSQSDAQRDKSGRPSGRFSAERPERSVSTLKIQRTEQGDSAVYLCASVAEPVADTQYFGPGTRLTVL.

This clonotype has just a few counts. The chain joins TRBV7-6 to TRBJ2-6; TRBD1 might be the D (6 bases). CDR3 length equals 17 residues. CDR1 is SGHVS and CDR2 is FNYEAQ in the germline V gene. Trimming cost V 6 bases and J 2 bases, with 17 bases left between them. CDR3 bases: TGTGCCAGCAGATTAACCACAGGGATAACTGGGGCCAACGTCCTGACTTTC. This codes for CASRLTTGITGANVLTF.

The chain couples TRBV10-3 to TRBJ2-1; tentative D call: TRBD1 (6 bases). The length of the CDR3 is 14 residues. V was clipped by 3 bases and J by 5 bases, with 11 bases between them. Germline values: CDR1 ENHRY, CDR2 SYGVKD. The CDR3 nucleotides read TGTGCCATCAGTGACCAGGGGAGCCACAATGAGCAGTTCTTC. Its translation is CAISDQGSHNEQFF.

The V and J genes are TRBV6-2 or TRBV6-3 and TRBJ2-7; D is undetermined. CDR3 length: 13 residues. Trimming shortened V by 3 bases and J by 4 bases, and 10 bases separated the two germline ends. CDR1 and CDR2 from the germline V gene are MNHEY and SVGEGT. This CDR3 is CASSYVGPYEQYF. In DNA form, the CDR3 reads TGTGCCAGCAGTTATGTTGGTCCATACGAGCAGTACTTC.

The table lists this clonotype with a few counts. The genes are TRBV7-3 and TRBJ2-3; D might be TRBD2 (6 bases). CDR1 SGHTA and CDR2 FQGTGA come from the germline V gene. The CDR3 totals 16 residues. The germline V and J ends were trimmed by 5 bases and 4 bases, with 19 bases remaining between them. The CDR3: CASSPISGKFSDTQYF. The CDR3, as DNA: TGTGCCAGCAGCCCCATTAGCGGAAAGTTCTCAGATACGCAGTATTTT.

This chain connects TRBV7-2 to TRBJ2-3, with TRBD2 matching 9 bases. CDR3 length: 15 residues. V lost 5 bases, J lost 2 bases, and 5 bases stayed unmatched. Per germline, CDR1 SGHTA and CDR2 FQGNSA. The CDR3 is CASSPGTSNTDTQYF. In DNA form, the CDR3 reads TGTGCCAGCAGCCCCGGGACTAGCAACACAGATACGCAGTATTTT. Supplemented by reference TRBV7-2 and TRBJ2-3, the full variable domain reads GAGVSQSPSNKVTEKGKDVELRCDPISGHTALYWYRQSLGQGLEFLIYFQGNSAPDKSGLPSDRFSAERTGGSVSTLTIQRTQQEDSAVYLCASSPGTSNTDTQYFGPGTRLTVL.

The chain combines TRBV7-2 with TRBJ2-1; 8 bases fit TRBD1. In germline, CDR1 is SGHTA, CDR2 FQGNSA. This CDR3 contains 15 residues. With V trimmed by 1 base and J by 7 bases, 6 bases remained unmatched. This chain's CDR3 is CASSLEQGGRNEQFF. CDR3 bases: TGTGCCAGCAGCTTAGAACAGGGGGGAAGGAATGAGCAGTTCTTC.

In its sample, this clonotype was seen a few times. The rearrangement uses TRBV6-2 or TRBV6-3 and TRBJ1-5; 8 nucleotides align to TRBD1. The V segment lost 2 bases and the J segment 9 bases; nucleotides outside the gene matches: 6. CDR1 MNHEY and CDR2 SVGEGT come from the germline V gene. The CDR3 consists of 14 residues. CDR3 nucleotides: TGTGCCAGCAGTTACGGGCAGGGGGCATGGCCCCAGCATTTT. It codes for CASSYGQGAWPQHF.